The clone carrying this TCR beta chain was seen a handful of times. Its target is unknown. The data were taken from a study of T cell repertoires in cytomegalovirus infection. Findings of the study overall: Using cumulative public TCR beta family frequency, the authors identified those who carried CMV together with the relevant HLA.

In TCRdb, the reads were re-called with MiXCR into one record per CDR3 protein. Found here are approximately 750,000 distinct CDR3 sequences, less than 40% of them singletons; the top ten hold more than 2.5%. V gave up 1 base and J gave up 5 bases; unmatched junction bases: 2. This CDR3 has 15 amino acids. The germline CDR1 and CDR2 sequences are MNHNY and SVGAGI (reference sequence). The sample comprised PBMCs. The receptor comes from a human donor in good health (CMV status not recorded). Some clones in this sample may be carry-over from other donors' samples. V and J are TRBV6-6 and TRBJ1-6; 7 nucleotides agree with TRBD1. CDR3 sequence (DNA): TGTGCCAGCAGTTACTATCAGGGGGATAATTCACCCCTCCACTTT. Translating it yields CASSYYQGDNSPLHF.